The TCR beta chain under discussion was sequenced for a study of T cells in Graves' hyperthyroidism and ophthalmopathy. Diagnoses used clinical symptoms, serum thyroxine and TRAb, thyroid ultrasound and orbital computed tomography. Amplification targeted TCR beta CDR3 regions from RNA transcripts. The HTBI primer set served for first-round RT-PCR of the TCR CDR3. TCRdb itself ran the multiplex PCR reads through MiXCR, one entry per CDR3 protein. The table has more than 550,000 distinct CDR3 sequences, 45% seen once. Germline V gives CDR1 SEHNR, CDR2 FQNEAQ (reference sequence). The CDR3 consists of 15 residues. V was pared by 4 bases and J by 7 bases, with 19 bases between. General study points: Through a model of 13 V-J features, ophthalmopathy was separated from stable hyperthyroidism. Model output signaled ophthalmopathy a median around 6.9 months ahead of onset.

This clonotype was recorded a few times. What it recognizes is unknown. This receptor was identified in an adult man with Graves' disease, either hyperthyroidism or ophthalmopathy (not recorded which). J is TRBJ1-1 and V is TRBV7-9; D possibly corresponds to TRBD1 (5 bases). Specimen: peripheral blood or thyroid tissue (not recorded which). Here the CDR3 DNA reads TGTGCCAGCAGCTACCCTTCCGGGGCGAGAAGTGAAGCTTTCTTT. Translation: CASSYPSGARSEAFF.